This TCR beta chain was sequenced in a study of T cells in Graves' hyperthyroidism and ophthalmopathy (dated by TCRdb to about 2019). Broadly, across the study: Peripheral blood was sampled at the time of initial diagnosis, prior to any treatment. The 75 to 100 discovery patients were divided at random into training and test sets in a 7:3 ratio. The study also compared thyroid tissue and blood T-cell repertoires from several Graves' hyperthyroidism patients. The paper reports TCR Vbeta CDR3 sequencing of approximately 140 peripheral blood samples: 40 or so ophthalmopathy, under 80 hyperthyroidism and around 17 progressor patients. After sampling, hyperthyroidism patients received methimazole starting at 30 mg daily, and ophthalmopathy patients received high-dose intravenous methylprednisolone. Prospective prediction of ophthalmopathy was tested in an independent validation cohort of some 19 hyperthyroidism patients and approximately 17 patients who later progressed to ophthalmopathy. To identify TCR V-J signatures that set the groups apart, the researchers used a discovery cohort of 95 to 100 patients, made up of around 42 with Graves' ophthalmopathy and approximately 57 with stable Graves' hyperthyroidism. Paper-wide results and their limitations: Ophthalmopathy was separated from stable hyperthyroidism by a 13 V-J signature model, with approximately 86% sensitivity and roughly 84% specificity obtained in cross-validation and 80%/75% obtained in testing. During validation, the model predicted progression to ophthalmopathy a median of around six months ahead of onset, with almost 71% sensitivity and 72.22% specificity. Most expanded thyroid clonotypes (frequency above 0.001) were also detected in blood, suggesting blood repertoires may reflect thyroid immune responses. No statistical method was used to fix the sample size in advance, and group allocation was not hidden from the investigators.

Taken from the germline V gene, the CDR1 and CDR2 loops are MDHEN and SYDVKM. V loses 8 bases, J loses 0 bases, and the germline ends lie 14 bases apart. Including the terminal cysteine and phenylalanine, the CDR3 comprises 14 residues. Only CDR3 DNA is held: 42 bases, read in frame from base 1. The TCR beta CDR3 regions were amplified from the RNA transcripts. The first round of RT-PCR for the TCR CDR3 was performed with the HTBI primer set and the Qiagen OneStep RT-PCR kit. Libraries were constructed in a second round of multiplex PCR, after which size selection and purification were performed. Paired-end sequencing of the libraries was performed with 100 bp reads on an Illumina HiSeq2000. Regarding the original processing steps: SOAPnuke was used to process the raw data, with reads discarded if the reads contained adapters or uncalled bases, had a mean Phred below 15, or lacked an exact constant-primer or identifier match. High-quality paired reads were merged with COPE v1.2.5, and unique nucleotide sequences were defined as clonotypes. MiTCR v1.1 was used to align the clonotypes against IMGT TRBV, TRBD and TRBJ reference segments. The analysis included only V-J combinations with a frequency above 0.0001, which together covered 99.2% of the repertoires. A TCS score was defined as the ratio between F50 (clonal expansion) and ExV (chaos), using BLOSUM62-based TCRdist between CDR3 peptides within each V-J. Welch's t-statistics and random forest reduced several hundred V-J features to about 13, which were used in a naive Bayes classifier (R e1071). TCRdb reran the public reads through fastp at Q25 and MiXCR, keeping productive beta chains. Every distinct CDR3 protein forms one entry, paired with its most common genes and DNA. TCRdb's processing, not the authors', yielded these V and J calls. This sample comprises about 180,000 distinct CDR3 sequences, approximately 15% of them detected only once. The biggest ten clones account for roughly 30% of the sample.

This clonotype has ten or more counts. There is no known antigen for this receptor. It has no much larger one-base neighbor in the sample; base qualities were not kept. Stable Graves' hyperthyroidism was defined as the absence of progression to ophthalmopathy over 18 months of follow-up. Hyperthyroidism patients were newly diagnosed, with disease duration under 2 months, and aged 18 to 65 years. Patients with uncontrolled infections, other autoimmune diseases, pregnancy or lactation were excluded. Diagnoses were based on clinical symptoms, serum thyroxine and TRAb, thyroid ultrasound and orbital computed tomography. Ficoll-Paque density gradient centrifugation was used to isolate PBMCs from 9.5 to 10 ml of fresh peripheral blood. Trizol reagent was used to extract total RNA, and RNA quality was then checked on an Agilent 2100 Bioanalyzer.

The sample comprised blood. The sequence joins TRBV28 to TRBJ2-7, with TRBD2 perhaps the D gene, on 5 matching bases. This TCR was recovered from a woman aged 45-65 years with Graves' hyperthyroidism. The DNA reads TGTGCCAGCCTTGGAGGATTATTCTCCTACGAGCAGTACTTC. Translated, this is CASLGGLFSYEQYF.